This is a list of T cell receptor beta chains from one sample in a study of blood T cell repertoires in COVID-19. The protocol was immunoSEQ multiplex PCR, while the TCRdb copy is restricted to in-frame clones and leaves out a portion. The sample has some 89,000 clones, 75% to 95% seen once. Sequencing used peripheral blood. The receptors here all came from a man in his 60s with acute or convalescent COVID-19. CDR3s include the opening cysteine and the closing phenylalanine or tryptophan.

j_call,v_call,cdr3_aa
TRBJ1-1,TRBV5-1,CASSSDRDTEAFF
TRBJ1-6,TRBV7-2,CASSLRLGTGPIPLHF
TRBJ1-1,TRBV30,CAWSVQDTEAFF
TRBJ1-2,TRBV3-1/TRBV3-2,CASSQGRGLNYGYTF
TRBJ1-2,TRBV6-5,CASTRDTYSGYTF
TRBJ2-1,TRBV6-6,CASSYSSPGGLNEQFF
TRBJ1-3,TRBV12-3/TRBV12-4,CASSFFRGNTIYF
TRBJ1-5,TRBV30,CAWSRQGDQPQHF
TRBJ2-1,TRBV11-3,CASSPSDRVSNEQFF
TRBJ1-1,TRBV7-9,CASSSPGQGGLTEAFF
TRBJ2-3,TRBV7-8,CASSADRVTDTQYF
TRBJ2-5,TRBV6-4,CASSDSRRGPEKETQYF
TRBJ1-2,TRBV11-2,CASSPDTQYGYTF
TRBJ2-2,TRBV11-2,CASGRGHTGELFF
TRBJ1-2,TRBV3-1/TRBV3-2,CASSQGGGGNYGYTF
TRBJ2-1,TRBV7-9,CASSLESGGFNEQFF
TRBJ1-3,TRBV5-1,CASSVGQAPYTIYF
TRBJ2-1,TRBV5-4,CASSLEAGGNNEQFF
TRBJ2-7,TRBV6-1,CASSEVTGPYEQYF
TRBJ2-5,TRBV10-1,CASSEWTGGAETQYF
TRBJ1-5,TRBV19,CASSIAGTQGYSNQPQHF
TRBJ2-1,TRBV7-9,CASSFIGTGNHNEQFF
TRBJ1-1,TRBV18,CASSLYRAGGTEAFF
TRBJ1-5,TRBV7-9,CASSIGTGDGQPQHF
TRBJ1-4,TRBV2,CASRVQGRTNEKLFF
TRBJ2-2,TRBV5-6,CASSLVQGDTGELFF
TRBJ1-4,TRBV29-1,CSVAGTPTNEKLFF
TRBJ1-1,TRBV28,CASSPSTGMNTEAFF
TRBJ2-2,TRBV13,CASSMSETWTGELFF
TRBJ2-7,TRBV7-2,CASSLNGGTSYEQYF
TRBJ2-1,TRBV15,CATSSFASGGTDEQFF
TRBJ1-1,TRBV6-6,CASSYNGGWSTEAFF